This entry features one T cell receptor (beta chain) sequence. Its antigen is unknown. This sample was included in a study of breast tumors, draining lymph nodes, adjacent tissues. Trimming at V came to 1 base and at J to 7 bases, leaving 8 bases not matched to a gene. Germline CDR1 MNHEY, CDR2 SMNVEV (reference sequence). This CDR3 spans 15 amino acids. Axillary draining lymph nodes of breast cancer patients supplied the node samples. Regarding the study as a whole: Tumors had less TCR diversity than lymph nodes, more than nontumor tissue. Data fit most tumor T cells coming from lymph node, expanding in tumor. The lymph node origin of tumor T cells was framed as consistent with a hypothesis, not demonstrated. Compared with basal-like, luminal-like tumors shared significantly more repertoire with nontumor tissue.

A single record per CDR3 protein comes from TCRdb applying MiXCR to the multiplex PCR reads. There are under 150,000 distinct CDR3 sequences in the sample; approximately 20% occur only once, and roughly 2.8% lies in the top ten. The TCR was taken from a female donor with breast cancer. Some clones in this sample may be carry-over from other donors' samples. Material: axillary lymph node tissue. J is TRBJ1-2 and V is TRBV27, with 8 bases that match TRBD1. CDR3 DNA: TGTGCCAGCAGTTTATTCCCCGGACAGGGTACTGGCTACACCTTC. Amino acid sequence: CASSLFPGQGTGYTF.